The T cell receptor (beta chain) under discussion was sequenced for a study of blood T cells in healthy people across ages. General study points: A roughly linear age-dependent decrease characterized TCR beta diversity per million T cells.

With a J-beta primer mix and a sample-barcoded 5' primer, a second PCR ran 7 to 11 cycles. Unique molecular identifiers of 12 random nucleotides labeled each cDNA. TCRdb called the 5' RACE reads again in MiXCR, with one record for every CDR3 protein. The data contain about 1.5 million distinct CDR3 sequences, 42% of them singletons. Per sample, no less than 5 micrograms of total RNA were extracted. This clonotype has a handful of counts. Its antigen is unidentified. The receptor's source is a woman aged 18 to 35 in good health. The source material was blood.

The CDR3 DNA follows: TGCAGTTCGCGGAGCTCCTACAATGAGCAGTTCTTC. Its protein product is CSSRSSYNEQFF. This rearrangement joins TRBV20-1 to TRBJ2-1, with unresolved D. Deletions cut 8 bases from V and 0 bases from J, with 8 bases between. This CDR3 contains 12 residues. Germline V gives CDR1 DFQATT, CDR2 SNEGSKA (reference sequence).